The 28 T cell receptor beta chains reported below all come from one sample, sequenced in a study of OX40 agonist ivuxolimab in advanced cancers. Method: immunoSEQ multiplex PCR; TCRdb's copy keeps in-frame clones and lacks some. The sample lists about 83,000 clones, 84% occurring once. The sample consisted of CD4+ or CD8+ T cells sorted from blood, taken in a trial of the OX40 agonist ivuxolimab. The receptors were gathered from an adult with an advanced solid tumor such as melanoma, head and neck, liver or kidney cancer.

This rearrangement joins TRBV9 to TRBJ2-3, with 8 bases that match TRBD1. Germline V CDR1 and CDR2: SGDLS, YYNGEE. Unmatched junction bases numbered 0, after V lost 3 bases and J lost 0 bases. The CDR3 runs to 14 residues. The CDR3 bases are TGTGCCAGCAGCGGACAGGGGAGCACAGATACGCAGTATTTT. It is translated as CASSGQGSTDTQYF.

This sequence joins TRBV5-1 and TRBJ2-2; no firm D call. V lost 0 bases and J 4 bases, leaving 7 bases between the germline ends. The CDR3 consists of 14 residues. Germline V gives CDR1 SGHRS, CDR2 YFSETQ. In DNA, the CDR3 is TGCGCCAGCAGCTTGGATCCGGGCACCGGGGAGCTGTTTTTT. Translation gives CASSLDPGTGELFF. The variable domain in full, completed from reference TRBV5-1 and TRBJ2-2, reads KAGVTQTPRYLIKTRGQQVTLSCSPISGHRSVSWYQQTPGQGLQFLFEYFSETQRNKGNFPGRFSGRQFSNSRSEMNVSTLELGDSALYLCASSLDPGTGELFFGEGSRLTVL.

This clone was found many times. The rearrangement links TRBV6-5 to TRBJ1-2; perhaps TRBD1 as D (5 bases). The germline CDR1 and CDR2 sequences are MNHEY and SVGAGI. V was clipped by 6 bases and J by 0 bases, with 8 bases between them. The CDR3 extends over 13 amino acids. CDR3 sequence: CASRTATNYGYTF. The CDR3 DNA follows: TGTGCCAGCAGGACAGCAACTAACTATGGCTACACCTTC.

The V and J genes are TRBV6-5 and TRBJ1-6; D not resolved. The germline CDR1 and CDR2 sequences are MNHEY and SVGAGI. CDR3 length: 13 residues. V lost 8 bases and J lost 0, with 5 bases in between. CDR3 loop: CASGSSYNSPLHF. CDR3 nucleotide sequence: TGTGCCAGCGGTAGCTCCTATAATTCACCCCTCCACTTT.

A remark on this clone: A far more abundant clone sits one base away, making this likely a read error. In DNA, the CDR3 is TGTGCCAGTAGTGACAGGGGGGGCAATCAGCCCCAGCATTTT. Amino acid sequence: CASSDRGGNQPQHF. This sequence joins TRBV19 and TRBJ1-5; 9 bases map to TRBD1. There are 14 residues in the CDR3. Germline CDR1 and CDR2: LNHDA and SQIVND (reference sequence). V was clipped by 5 bases and J by 2 bases; unmatched bases: 1.

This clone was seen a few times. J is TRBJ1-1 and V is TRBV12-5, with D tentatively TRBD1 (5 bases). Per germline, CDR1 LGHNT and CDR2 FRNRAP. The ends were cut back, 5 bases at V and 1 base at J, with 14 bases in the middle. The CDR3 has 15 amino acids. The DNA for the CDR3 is TGTGCTAGTGGTAGGGCAGGGTATGGGAACACTGAAGCTTTCTTT. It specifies CASGRAGYGNTEAFF.

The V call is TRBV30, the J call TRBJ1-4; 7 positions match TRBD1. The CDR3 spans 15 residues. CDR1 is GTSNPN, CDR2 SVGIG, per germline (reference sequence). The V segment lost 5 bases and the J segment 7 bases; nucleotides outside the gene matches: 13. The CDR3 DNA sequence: TGTGCCTGGGGAGATCGGACAGGAGGCGGTGAAAAACTGTTTTTT. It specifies CAWGDRTGGGEKLFF.

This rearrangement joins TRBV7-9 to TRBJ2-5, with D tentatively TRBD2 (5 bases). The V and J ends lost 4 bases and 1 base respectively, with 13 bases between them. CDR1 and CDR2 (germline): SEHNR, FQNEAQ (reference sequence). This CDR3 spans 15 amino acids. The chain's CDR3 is CASSYPMGVQETQYF. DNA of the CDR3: TGTGCCAGCAGCTATCCTATGGGAGTCCAAGAGACCCAGTACTTC.

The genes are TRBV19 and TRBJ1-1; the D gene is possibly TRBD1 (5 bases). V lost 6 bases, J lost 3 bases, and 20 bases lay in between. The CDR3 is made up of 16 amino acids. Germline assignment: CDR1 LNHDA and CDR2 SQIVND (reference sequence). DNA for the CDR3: TGTGCCAGTAGCTCAGGAGGGGTGTTGGCGTACACTGAAGCTTTCTTT. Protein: CASSSGGVLAYTEAFF.

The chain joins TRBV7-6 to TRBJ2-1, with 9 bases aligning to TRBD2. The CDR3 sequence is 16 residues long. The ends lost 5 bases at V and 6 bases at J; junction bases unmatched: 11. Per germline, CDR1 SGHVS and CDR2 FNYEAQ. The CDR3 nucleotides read TGTGCCAGCAGCAAACGACTAGCGGAGGGGGGCAATGAGCAGTTCTTC. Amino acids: CASSKRLAEGGNEQFF.

CDR3 protein: CASSFSVTSYEQYF. CDR3 sequence (DNA): TGTGCCAGCAGCTTTAGCGTTACTTCCTACGAGCAGTACTTC. The J gene is TRBJ2-7, the V gene TRBV7-2; a possible D gene is TRBD2 (5 bases). Germline V gives CDR1 SGHTA, CDR2 FQGNSA. This CDR3 comprises 14 residues. V was pared by 3 bases and J by 1 base, with 10 bases between. Drawing the rest from reference TRBV7-2 and TRBJ2-7, the complete variable domain is GAGVSQSPSNKVTEKGKDVELRCDPISGHTALYWYRQSLGQGLEFLIYFQGNSAPDKSGLPSDRFSAERTGGSVSTLTIQRTQQEDSAVYLCASSFSVTSYEQYFGPGTRLTVT.

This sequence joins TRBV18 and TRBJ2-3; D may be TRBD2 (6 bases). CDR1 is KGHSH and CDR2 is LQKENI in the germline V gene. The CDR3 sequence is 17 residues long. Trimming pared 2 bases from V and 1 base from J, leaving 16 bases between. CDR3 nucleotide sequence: TGTGCCAGCTCACCATATTCGGGTAGCGGAGGCACAGATACGCAGTATTTT. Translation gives CASSPYSGSGGTDTQYF.

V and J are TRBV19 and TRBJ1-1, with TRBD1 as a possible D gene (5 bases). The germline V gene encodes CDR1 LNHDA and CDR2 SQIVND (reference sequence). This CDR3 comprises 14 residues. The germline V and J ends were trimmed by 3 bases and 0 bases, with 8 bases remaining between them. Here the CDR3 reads CASSIGALNTEAFF. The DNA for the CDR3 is TGTGCCAGTAGTATTGGGGCCCTGAACACTGAAGCTTTCTTT.

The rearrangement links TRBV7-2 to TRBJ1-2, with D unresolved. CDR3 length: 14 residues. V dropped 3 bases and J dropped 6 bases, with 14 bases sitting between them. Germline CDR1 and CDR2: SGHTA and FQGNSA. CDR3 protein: CASSFGPPVDGYTF. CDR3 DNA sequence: TGTGCCAGCAGCTTTGGACCGCCCGTTGATGGCTACACCTTC.

CDR3 loop: CASSLAHGGTEAFF. The DNA of the CDR3 is TGTGCCAGCAGCTTGGCCCATGGGGGGACTGAAGCTTTCTTT. The chain recombines TRBV7-3 with TRBJ1-1; D perhaps matches TRBD1 (5 bases). V lost 3 bases and J lost 5, with 13 bases in between. Germline V gene sequence: CDR1 SGHTA, CDR2 FQGTGA. There are 14 residues in the CDR3.

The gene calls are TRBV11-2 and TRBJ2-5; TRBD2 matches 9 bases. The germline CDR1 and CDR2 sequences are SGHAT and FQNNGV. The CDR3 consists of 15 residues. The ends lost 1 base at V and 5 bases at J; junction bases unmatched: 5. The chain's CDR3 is CASSLGGGAGETQYF. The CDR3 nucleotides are TGTGCCAGCAGCTTAGGCGGGGGGGCCGGGGAGACCCAGTACTTC.

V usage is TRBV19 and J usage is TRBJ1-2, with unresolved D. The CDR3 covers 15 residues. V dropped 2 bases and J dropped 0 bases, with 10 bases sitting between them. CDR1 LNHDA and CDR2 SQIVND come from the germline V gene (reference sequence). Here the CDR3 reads CASSISLITNYGYTF. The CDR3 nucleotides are TGTGCCAGTAGTATATCATTGATAACTAACTATGGCTACACCTTC.

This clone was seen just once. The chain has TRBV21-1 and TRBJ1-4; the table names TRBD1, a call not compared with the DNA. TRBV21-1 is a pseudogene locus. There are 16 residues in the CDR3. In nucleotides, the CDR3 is TGTGCCAGCAGCTCACCGGAAGGGGGCCCTAATGAAAAACTGTTTTTT. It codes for CASSSPEGGPNEKLFF.

CDR3 nucleotides: TGTGCCTGGAGCCTACAGGGGAAGGGCAATCAGCCCCAGCATTTT. It specifies CAWSLQGKGNQPQHF. The V gene is TRBV30, the J gene TRBJ1-5, with TRBD1 identical over 7 bases. Looked up from germline, CDR1 is GTSNPN and CDR2 is SVGIG (reference sequence). This CDR3 has 15 amino acids. The trim removed 3 bases at V and 2 bases at J, leaving 7 bases unmatched.

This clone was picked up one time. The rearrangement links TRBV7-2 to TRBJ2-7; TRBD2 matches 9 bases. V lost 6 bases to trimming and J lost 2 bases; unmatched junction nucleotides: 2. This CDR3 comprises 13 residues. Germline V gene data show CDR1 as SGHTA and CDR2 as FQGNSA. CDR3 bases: TGTGCCAGCAGACTAGCGGGCCCCTACGAGCAGTACTTC. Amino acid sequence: CASRLAGPYEQYF.

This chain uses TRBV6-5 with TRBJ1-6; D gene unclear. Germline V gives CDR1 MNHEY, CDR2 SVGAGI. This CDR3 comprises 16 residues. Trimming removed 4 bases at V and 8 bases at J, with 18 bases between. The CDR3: CASSLTWSAYDSPLHF. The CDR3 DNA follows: TGTGCCAGCAGTTTAACGTGGAGCGCTTATGATTCACCCCTCCACTTT.

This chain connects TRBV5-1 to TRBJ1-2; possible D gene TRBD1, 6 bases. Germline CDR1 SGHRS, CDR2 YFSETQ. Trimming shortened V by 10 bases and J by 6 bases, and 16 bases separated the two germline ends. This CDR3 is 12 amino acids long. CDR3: CAPKGGGDGYTF. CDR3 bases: TGCGCCCCCAAAGGGGGTGGCGATGGCTACACCTTC.

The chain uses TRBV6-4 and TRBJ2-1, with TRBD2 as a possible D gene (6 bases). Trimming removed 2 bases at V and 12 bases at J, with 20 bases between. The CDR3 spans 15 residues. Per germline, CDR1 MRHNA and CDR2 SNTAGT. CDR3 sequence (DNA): TGTGCCAGCAGTGACGAGCGGGCGAACCCAATGAGGCAGTTCTTC. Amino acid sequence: CASSDERANPMRQFF.

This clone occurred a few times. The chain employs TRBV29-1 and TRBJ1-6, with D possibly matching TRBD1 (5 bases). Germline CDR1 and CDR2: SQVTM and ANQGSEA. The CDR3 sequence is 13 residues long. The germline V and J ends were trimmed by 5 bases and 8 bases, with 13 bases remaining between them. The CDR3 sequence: CSVSASGDSPLHF. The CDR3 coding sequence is TGCAGCGTTAGTGCCTCGGGGGATTCACCCCTCCACTTT.

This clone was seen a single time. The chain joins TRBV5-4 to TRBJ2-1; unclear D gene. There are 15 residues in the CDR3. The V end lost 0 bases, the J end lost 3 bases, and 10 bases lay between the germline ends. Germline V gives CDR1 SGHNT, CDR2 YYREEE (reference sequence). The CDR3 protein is CASSLDSGLYNEQFF. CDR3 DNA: TGTGCCAGCAGCTTGGATTCTGGGCTCTACAATGAGCAGTTCTTC.

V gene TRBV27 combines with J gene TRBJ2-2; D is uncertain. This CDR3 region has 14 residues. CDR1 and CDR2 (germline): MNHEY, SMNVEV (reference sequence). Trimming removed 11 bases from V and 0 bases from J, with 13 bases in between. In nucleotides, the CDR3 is TGTGCCGTCAAACCGGGCACGAACACCGGGGAGCTGTTTTTT. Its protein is CAVKPGTNTGELFF.

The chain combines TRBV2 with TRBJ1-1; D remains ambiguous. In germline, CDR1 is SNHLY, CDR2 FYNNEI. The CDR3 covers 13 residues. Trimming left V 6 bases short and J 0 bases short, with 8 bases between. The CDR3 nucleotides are TGTGCCAGCAGACGGCTGATGAACACTGAAGCTTTCTTT. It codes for CASRRLMNTEAFF.

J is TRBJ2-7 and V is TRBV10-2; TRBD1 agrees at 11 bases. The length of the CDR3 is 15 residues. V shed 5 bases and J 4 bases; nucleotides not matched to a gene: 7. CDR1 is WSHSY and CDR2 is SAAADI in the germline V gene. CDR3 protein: CASSTRGTGGYEQYF. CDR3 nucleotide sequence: TGCGCCAGCAGTACCCGGGGGACAGGGGGGTACGAGCAGTACTTC.